The 19 T cell receptor beta chains reported below all come from one sample, sequenced in a study of cytomegalovirus exposure and HLA in healthy donors. Clones were read by immunoSEQ multiplex PCR, and TCRdb kept only the in-frame ones, dropping some. Found here are roughly 300,000 clones, 70% to 90% of them singletons; the top ten hold around 0.8%. The sample taken for sequencing was PBMCs. The receptor set was obtained from a young woman in good health and CMV-seronegative.

The genes are TRBV7-9 and TRBJ1-2; the D is unclear. V shed 1 base and J shed 7 bases, with 13 bases lying between them. Germline V gene sequence: CDR1 SEHNR, CDR2 FQNEAQ (reference sequence). This CDR3 spans 14 amino acids. The DNA of the CDR3 is TGTGCCAGCAGCTTAGGACCAGCTCGAGGTGGCTACACCTTC. Translation gives CASSLGPARGGYTF.

The chain uses TRBV19 and TRBJ1-5; D is possibly TRBD1 (6 bases). CDR3 length: 14 residues. Germline CDR1 LNHDA, CDR2 SQIVND (reference sequence). Trimming removed 9 bases from V and 6 bases from J, with 18 bases in between. Here the CDR3 DNA reads TGTGCCAGCCGGTCGTCGCAGGGGTCTCAGCCCCAGCATTTT. Translated: CASRSSQGSQPQHF.

V and J are TRBV4-2 and TRBJ2-1; 8 bases are a match to TRBD2. Germline-derived CDR1 and CDR2 are LGHNA and YNFKEQ. This CDR3 has 15 residues. Unmatched junction bases numbered 7, after V lost 1 base and J lost 8 bases. The CDR3: CASSQVLVGRDEQFF. CDR3 DNA: TGTGCCAGCAGCCAAGTCTTGGTCGGGAGGGATGAGCAGTTCTTC.

The chain uses TRBV27 and TRBJ2-1; 11 bases agree with TRBD2. The CDR3 spans 16 residues. J lost 8 bases, V lost 5 bases, and 11 bases had no gene match. Germline CDR1 MNHEY, CDR2 SMNVEV (reference sequence). In DNA form, the CDR3 reads TGTGCCAGCAGTAAATTAGCGGGAGGGCCCGTGTATGAGCAGTTCTTC. Its translation: CASSKLAGGPVYEQFF.

This clone was observed a handful of times. V and J are TRBV5-1 and TRBJ1-2; D gene uncertain. V dropped 3 bases and J dropped 2 bases, with 11 bases sitting between them. Germline-derived CDR1 and CDR2 are SGHRS and YFSETQ. The CDR3 runs to 14 residues. The CDR3 here is CASSSHQANYGYTF. The CDR3 nucleotides read TGCGCCAGCAGCTCCCACCAGGCCAACTATGGCTACACCTTC.

V and J are TRBV5-1 and TRBJ2-7; 8 bases are shared with TRBD1. There are 14 residues in the CDR3. J was trimmed by 6 bases and V by 4 bases; bases with no gene match: 9. Germline V CDR1 and CDR2: SGHRS, YFSETQ. The CDR3 coding sequence is TGCGCCAGCAGCCCTGACAGGGGTCCCGGCGAGCAGTACTTC. It yields the protein CASSPDRGPGEQYF.

The chain carries TRBV5-6 and TRBJ1-1, with D unresolved. Germline assignment: CDR1 SGHDT and CDR2 YYEEEE. V was clipped by 0 bases and J by 3 bases, with 6 bases between them. There are 13 residues in the CDR3. DNA of the CDR3: TGTGCCAGCAGCTTGGGCGATGACACTGAAGCTTTCTTT. It specifies CASSLGDDTEAFF.

This chain links TRBV29-1 with TRBJ1-2, with 10 positions matching TRBD1. The CDR3 sequence is 12 residues long. The germline CDR1 and CDR2 sequences are SQVTM and ANQGSEA. Trimming removed 7 bases from V and 3 bases from J; junction bases left unmatched: 2. The CDR3 nucleotides are TGCAGCGGAGGGACAGGGGACTATGGCTACACCTTC. Encoded protein: CSGGTGDYGYTF.

The rearrangement uses TRBV18 and TRBJ1-2; D uncertain. V gave up 4 bases and J gave up 6 bases, with 15 bases separating them. This CDR3 is built from 14 residues. The germline V gene encodes CDR1 KGHSH and CDR2 LQKENI. CDR3 nucleotide sequence: TGTGCCAGCTCACAGATGGAGGGTCTTCATGGCTACACCTTC. Encoded protein: CASSQMEGLHGYTF.

This clone has only a few counts. The V call is TRBV27, the J call TRBJ2-2; D gene ambiguous. The CDR3 sequence is 13 residues long. CDR1 and CDR2 from the germline V gene are MNHEY and SMNVEV (reference sequence). Trimming removed 7 bases from V and 4 bases from J, with 10 bases in between. The CDR3 DNA reads TGTGCCAGCACCCCTAGTGGCACCGGGGAGCTGTTTTTT. Its translation is CASTPSGTGELFF.

This clone is a singleton in its sample. Other DNA sequences of this sample code for an identical CDR3. The chain's CDR3 is CASSLAGGYEQYF. The CDR3 region has the DNA TGTGCCAGCAGTCTAGCGGGAGGGTACGAGCAGTACTTC. The gene calls are TRBV28 and TRBJ2-7; 12 bases align to TRBD2. Germline V gene lookup returns CDR1 MDHEN and CDR2 SYDVKM. The junction had 0 bases not matched to a gene; V was cut back by 5 bases and J by 4 bases. This CDR3 comprises 13 residues.

The J gene is TRBJ1-2, the V gene TRBV27; 7 bases are shared with TRBD1. Unmatched junction bases numbered 2, after V lost 3 bases and J lost 4 bases. The germline V gene encodes CDR1 MNHEY and CDR2 SMNVEV (reference sequence). This CDR3 spans 13 amino acids. The CDR3 region is CASSLRQGYGYTF. The DNA for the CDR3 is TGTGCCAGCAGTTTGAGACAGGGCTATGGCTACACCTTC.

This chain uses TRBV2 with TRBJ2-3; tentatively, D is TRBD1 (6 bases). Per germline, CDR1 SNHLY and CDR2 FYNNEI. The CDR3 has 13 amino acids. Trimming took 7 bases from V and 4 from J, leaving 12 bases between them. The CDR3 DNA reads as TGTGCCAGCAACTACAGGGCCCCAGATACGCAGTATTTT. It translates to CASNYRAPDTQYF.

This chain connects TRBV28 to TRBJ2-1; unclear D gene. This CDR3 region has 13 residues. The V and J ends lost 6 bases and 9 bases respectively, with 15 bases between them. CDR1 is MDHEN and CDR2 is SYDVKM in the germline V gene. The CDR3 DNA is TGTGCCAGCAGGTCCAAGAAGAGCTTTGAGCAGTTCTTC. Its protein is CASRSKKSFEQFF.

The chain uses TRBV6-5 and TRBJ2-3, with D possibly matching TRBD2 (5 bases). The V and J ends lost 5 bases and 6 bases respectively, with 9 bases between them. The germline CDR1 and CDR2 sequences are MNHEY and SVGAGI. The length of the CDR3 is 12 residues. CDR3: CASSTEADTQYF. Here the CDR3 DNA reads TGTGCCAGCAGTACGGAGGCGGATACGCAGTATTTT.

DNA for the CDR3: TGTGCCAGCAGGGACCCCGGGACAGCATACAACACTGAAGCTTTCTTT. It yields the protein CASRDPGTAYNTEAFF. This chain links TRBV6-6 with TRBJ1-1; 7 bases fit TRBD1. Germline V CDR1 and CDR2: MNHNY, SVGAGI (reference sequence). The length of the CDR3 is 16 residues. The junction had 12 bases not matched to a gene; V was cut back by 6 bases and J by 2 bases.

This clone showed up just a few times. The gene calls are TRBV27 and TRBJ1-1; the match to TRBD1 covers 7 bases. Germline CDR1 is MNHEY and CDR2 is SMNVEV (reference sequence). CDR3 length: 14 residues. V trimming: 3 bases; J trimming: 4 bases; junction bases outside the gene matches: 5. CDR3 loop: CASSLRGPRTEAFF. Written as DNA, the CDR3 is TGTGCCAGCAGTTTGAGGGGGCCGCGCACTGAAGCTTTCTTT.

J is TRBJ2-1 and V is TRBV11-1; 11 nucleotides line up with TRBD2. Per the germline V gene, CDR1 is SGHAT and CDR2 is FQDESV (reference sequence). There are 15 residues in the CDR3. Trimming at V came to 3 bases and at J to 8 bases, leaving 6 bases not matched to a gene. The CDR3 protein is CASSLRLAGWDEQFF. In nucleotides, the CDR3 is TGTGCCAGCAGCTTGAGACTAGCGGGATGGGATGAGCAGTTCTTC. Complete variable domain (other parts from reference TRBV11-1 and TRBJ2-1): EAEVAQSPRYKITEKSQAVAFWCDPISGHATLYWYRQILGQGPELLVQFQDESVVDDSQLPKDRFSAERLKGVDSTLKIQPAELGDSAMYLCASSLRLAGWDEQFFGPGTRLTVL.

CDR3 loop: CSVEPPGQIIGVGAQHF. For the CDR3, the DNA is TGCAGCGTTGAACCCCCGGGACAGATTATAGGGGTGGGAGCCCAGCATTTT. The chain uses TRBV29-1 and TRBJ1-5; TRBD1 matches 7 bases. J gave up 11 bases and V 2 bases, and 21 bases lay outside the gene matches. Germline assignment: CDR1 SQVTM and CDR2 ANQGSEA. The CDR3 has 17 amino acids.